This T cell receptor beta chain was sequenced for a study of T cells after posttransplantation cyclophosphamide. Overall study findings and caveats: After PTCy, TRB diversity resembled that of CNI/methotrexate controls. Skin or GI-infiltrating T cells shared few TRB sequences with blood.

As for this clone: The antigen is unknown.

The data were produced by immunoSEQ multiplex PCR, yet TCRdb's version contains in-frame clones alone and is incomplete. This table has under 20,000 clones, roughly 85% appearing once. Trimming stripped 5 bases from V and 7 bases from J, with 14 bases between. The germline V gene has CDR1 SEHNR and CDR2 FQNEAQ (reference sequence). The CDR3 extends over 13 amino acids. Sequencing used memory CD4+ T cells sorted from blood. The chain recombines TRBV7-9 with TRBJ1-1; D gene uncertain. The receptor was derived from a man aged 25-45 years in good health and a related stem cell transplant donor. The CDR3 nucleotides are TGTGCCAGCAGCCGCCCCGGAGGTTTTGAAGCTTTCTTT. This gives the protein CASSRPGGFEAFF. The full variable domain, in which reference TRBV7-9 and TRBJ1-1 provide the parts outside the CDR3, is DTGVSQNPRHKITKRGQNVTFRCDPISEHNRLYWYRQTLGQGPEFLTYFQNEAQLEKSRLLSDRFSAERPKGSFSTLEIQRTEQGDSAMYLCASSRPGGFEAFFGQGTRLTVV.